This T cell receptor beta chain was found in a study of CD8+CD57+ T cells in acquired aplastic anemia. Study observations and caveats: The study identified roughly 29 CD8+ CDR3 sequences shared by patients and controls.

For CDR3 and TCR beta VDJ profiling, genomic DNA was the template used. TCRdb analysed the reads with MiXCR anew, one entry per CDR3 protein. Among approximately 190,000 distinct CDR3 sequences listed, 40% to 55% were seen once. Note on this clonotype: The antigen remains undetermined.

Selection for sequencing was limited to patients who had shown CD8+CD57+ cell expansion by flow cytometry. As a group, the patients uniformly had severe acquired aplastic anemia. Trimming left V 6 bases short and J 10 bases short, with 18 bases between. The CDR3 has 13 residues. The J gene is TRBJ1-1, the V gene TRBV12-3 or TRBV12-4, with D possibly TRBD1 on 5 matching bases. This sequence originates from a human donor with aplastic anemia. Sample: sorted CD4+, CD8+, or CD8+CD57+ T cells (not recorded which) from PBMCs. CDR3 amino acids: CASSPGGRGRAFF. As DNA, the CDR3 is TGTGCCAGCAGCCCGGGGGGACGAGGAAGAGCTTTCTTT.